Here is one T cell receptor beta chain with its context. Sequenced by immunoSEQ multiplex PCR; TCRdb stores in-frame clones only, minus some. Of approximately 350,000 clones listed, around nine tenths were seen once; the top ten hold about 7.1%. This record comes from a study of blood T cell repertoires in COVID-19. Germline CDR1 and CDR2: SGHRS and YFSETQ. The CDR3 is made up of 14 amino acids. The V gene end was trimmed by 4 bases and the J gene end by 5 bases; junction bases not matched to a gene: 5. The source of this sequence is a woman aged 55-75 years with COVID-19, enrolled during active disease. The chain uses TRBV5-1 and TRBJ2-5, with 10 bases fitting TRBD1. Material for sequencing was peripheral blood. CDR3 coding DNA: TGCGCCAGCAGCGGCGGGACAGGGGCCGAGACCCAGTACTTC. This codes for CASSGGTGAETQYF.